Listed below are T cell receptor beta chains from one sample, sequenced in a study of T-cell memory formation after mild COVID-19. TCRdb independently ran MiXCR on the 5' RACE reads; one entry per CDR3 protein. This table has more than 400,000 distinct CDR3 sequences, roughly 18% appearing once. Sequencing used PBMCs or a T cell subset sorted from them (not recorded which). The receptors originated from an adult woman who had mild COVID-19 (a few samples of this study predate the infection). Cell type and time point are not known. Both conserved end residues are part of each CDR3. Rows may omit the clone size; those that give it use once, few, many or a size class.

length	size	J	V	CDR3
12	many	TRBJ2-7	TRBV29-1	CSVVRDSYEQYF
13	-	TRBJ1-2	TRBV27	CASRLQGNYGYTF
13	-	TRBJ2-7	TRBV5-1	CASSKTGTHEQYF
14	few	TRBJ1-5	TRBV7-6	CASSPLESNQPQHF
13	few	TRBJ2-5	TRBV12-3/TRBV12-4	CASRGQGQETQYF
13	-	TRBJ1-1	TRBV5-4	CASSYDWDTEAFF
16	few	TRBJ2-7	TRBV7-2	CASSELDVTVTYEQYF
15	-	TRBJ1-2	TRBV18	CASSPPTGARYGYTF
12	few	TRBJ2-7	TRBV12-3/TRBV12-4	CASSLALSGVYF
16	-	TRBJ1-1	TRBV7-9	CASSLATGQLGTEAFF
14	-	TRBJ2-5	TRBV3-1	CASSQGWDQETQYF
16	-	TRBJ2-1	TRBV7-2	CASSFLVAGANNEQFF
13	-	TRBJ1-1	TRBV6-6	CASSNTPNTEAFF
15	few	TRBJ1-1	TRBV6-6	CASIEQGQGGVEAFF
15	few	TRBJ1-2	TRBV7-2	CASSSGQRSNYGYTF
12	-	TRBJ2-1	TRBV29-1	CSVEGLADEQFF
14	few	TRBJ2-7	TRBV6-5	CASRPGRTTYEQYF
15	few	TRBJ1-4	TRBV9	CASSVGAGNNEKLFF
13	-	TRBJ2-7	TRBV12-3/TRBV12-4	CASSWSTAYEQYF
16	-	TRBJ2-5	TRBV12-3/TRBV12-4	CASSLWVGIYQETQYF
12	few	TRBJ2-1	TRBV7-2	CASSLVSHEQFF
13	few	TRBJ2-7	TRBV30	CAWSISASYEQYF
16	few	TRBJ1-2	TRBV12-3/TRBV12-4	CASSLGIKVLNYGYTF
14	-	TRBJ1-2	TRBV5-1	CASSLDTRYNGYTF